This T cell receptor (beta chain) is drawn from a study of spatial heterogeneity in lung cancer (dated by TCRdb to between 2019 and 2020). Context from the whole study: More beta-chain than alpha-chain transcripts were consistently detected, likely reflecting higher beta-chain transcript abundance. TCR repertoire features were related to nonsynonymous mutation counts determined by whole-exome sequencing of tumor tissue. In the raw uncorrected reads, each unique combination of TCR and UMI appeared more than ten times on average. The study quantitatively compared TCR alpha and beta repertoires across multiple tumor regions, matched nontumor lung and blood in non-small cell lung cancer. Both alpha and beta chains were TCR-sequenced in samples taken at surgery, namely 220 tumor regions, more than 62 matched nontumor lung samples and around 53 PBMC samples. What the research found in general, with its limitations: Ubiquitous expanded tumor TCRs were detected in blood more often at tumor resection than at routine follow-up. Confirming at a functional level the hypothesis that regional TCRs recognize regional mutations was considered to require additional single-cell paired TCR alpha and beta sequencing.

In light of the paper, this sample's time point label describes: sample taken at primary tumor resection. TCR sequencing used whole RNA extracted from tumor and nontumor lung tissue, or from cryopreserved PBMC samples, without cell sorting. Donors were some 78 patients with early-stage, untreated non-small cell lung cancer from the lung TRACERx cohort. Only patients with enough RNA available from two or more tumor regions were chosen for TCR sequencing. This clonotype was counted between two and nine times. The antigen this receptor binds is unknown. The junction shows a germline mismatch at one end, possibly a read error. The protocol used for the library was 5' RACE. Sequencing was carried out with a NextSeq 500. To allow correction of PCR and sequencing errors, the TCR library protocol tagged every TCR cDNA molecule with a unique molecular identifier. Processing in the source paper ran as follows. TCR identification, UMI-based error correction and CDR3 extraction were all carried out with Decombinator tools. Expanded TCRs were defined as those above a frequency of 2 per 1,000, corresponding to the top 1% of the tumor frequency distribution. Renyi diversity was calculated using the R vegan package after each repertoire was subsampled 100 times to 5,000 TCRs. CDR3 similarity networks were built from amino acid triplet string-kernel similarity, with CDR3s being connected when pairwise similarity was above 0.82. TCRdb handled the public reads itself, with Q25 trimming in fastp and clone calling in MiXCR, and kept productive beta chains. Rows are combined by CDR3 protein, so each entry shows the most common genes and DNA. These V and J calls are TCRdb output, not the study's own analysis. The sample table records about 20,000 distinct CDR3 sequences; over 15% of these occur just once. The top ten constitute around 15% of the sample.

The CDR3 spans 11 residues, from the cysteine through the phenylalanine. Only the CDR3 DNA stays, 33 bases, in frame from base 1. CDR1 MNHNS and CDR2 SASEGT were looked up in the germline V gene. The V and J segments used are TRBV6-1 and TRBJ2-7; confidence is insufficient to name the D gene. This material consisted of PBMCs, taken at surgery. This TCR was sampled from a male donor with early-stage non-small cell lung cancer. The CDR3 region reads CASTKTGPWNF. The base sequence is TGTGCCAGCACCAAGACCGGGCCCTGGAACTTC.